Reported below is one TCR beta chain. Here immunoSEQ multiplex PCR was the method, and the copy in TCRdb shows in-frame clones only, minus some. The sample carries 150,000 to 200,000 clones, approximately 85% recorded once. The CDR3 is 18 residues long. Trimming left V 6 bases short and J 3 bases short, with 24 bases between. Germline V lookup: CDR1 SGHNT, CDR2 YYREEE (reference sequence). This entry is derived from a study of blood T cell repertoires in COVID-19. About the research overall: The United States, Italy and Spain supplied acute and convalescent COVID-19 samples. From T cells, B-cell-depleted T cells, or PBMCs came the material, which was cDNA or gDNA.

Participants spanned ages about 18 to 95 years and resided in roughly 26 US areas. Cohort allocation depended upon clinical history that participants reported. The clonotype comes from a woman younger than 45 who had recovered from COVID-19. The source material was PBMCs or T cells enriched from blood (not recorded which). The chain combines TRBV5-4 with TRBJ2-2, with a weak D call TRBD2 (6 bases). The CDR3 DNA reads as TGTGCCAGCACCCGGCGGCTGGTCGGGAGTTTGGACACCGGGGAGCTGTTTTTT. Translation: CASTRRLVGSLDTGELFF.